These 13 T cell receptor beta chains share one sample of origin, sequenced in a study of T cell responses to AZD1222 COVID-19 vaccine. Some clones are missing from TCRdb's copy, which holds only in-frame ones; the method was immunoSEQ multiplex PCR. The sample holds about 120,000 clones; 80% to 95% are singletons and the top ten take just over 4%. The input for sequencing was peripheral blood, taken 28 days after the second dose of the MenACWY control vaccine. These receptors originate from an adult who received the MenACWY meningococcal vaccine as a control.

The chain employs TRBV12-5 and TRBJ2-5; D is possibly TRBD2 (5 bases). This CDR3 has 13 amino acids. CDR1 is LGHNT and CDR2 is FRNRAP in the germline V gene. V was cut by 3 bases and J by 1 base, with 6 bases left in between. CDR3 bases: TGTGCTAGTGGTTTAGGACTCCAAGAGACCCAGTACTTC. It translates to CASGLGLQETQYF.

The chain couples TRBV21-1 to TRBJ1-3; the table names TRBD1, a call not compared with the DNA. TRBV21-1 is tagged as a pseudogene. There are 18 residues in the CDR3. As DNA, the CDR3 is TGTGCCAGCAGCAACCGGACAGACAGGTTTTTCTCTGGAAACACCATATATTTT. This translates into CASSNRTDRFFSGNTIYF.

CDR3 bases: TGTGCCACCAGCAGAGATGCGACAGGGCAGAGAAACACCATATATTTT. It is translated as CATSRDATGQRNTIYF. The gene calls are TRBV15 and TRBJ1-3; 7 nucleotides line up with TRBD1. Losses at the gene ends were 0 bases for V and 5 bases for J; bases not matched to a gene: 7. The germline gives CDR1 LNHNV, CDR2 YYDKDF (reference sequence). CDR3 length: 16 residues.

V is TRBV19 and J is TRBJ1-2; 7 bases agree with TRBD1. CDR3 length: 15 amino acids. The germline V gene has CDR1 LNHDA and CDR2 SQIVND (reference sequence). The V segment lost 4 bases and the J segment 4 bases; nucleotides outside the gene matches: 9. CDR3 bases: TGTGCCAGTAGTACTCGACAGGGACCACTCTATGGCTACACCTTC. Encoded protein: CASSTRQGPLYGYTF.

The CDR3 protein is CASSSTAGPFTEAFF. Here the CDR3 DNA reads TGTGCCAGCAGCTCCACGGCGGGGCCGTTCACTGAAGCTTTCTTT. The chain links TRBV5-6 to TRBJ1-1; tentative D call: TRBD1 (5 bases). From germline, CDR1 is SGHDT and CDR2 YYEEEE. CDR3 size: 15 residues. Trimming pared 3 bases from V and 4 bases from J, leaving 16 bases between.

CDR3 loop: CASSVGGTTNYGYTF. Here the CDR3 DNA reads TGTGCCAGCAGCGTGGGCGGGACAACTAACTATGGCTACACCTTC. The gene calls are TRBV4-2 and TRBJ1-2; weak D call: TRBD1 (6 bases). The CDR3 totals 15 residues. CDR1 is LGHNA and CDR2 is YNFKEQ in the germline V gene. Between the trimmed V and J ends, which lost 5 bases and 0 bases, there was a span of 13 bases.

The V gene is TRBV5-6, the J gene TRBJ1-2, with D hard to call. Germline loops: CDR1 SGHDT, CDR2 YYEEEE. CDR3 length: 13 amino acids. Trimming took 4 bases from V and 5 from J, leaving 12 bases between them. The CDR3 bases are TGTGCCAGCAGCAAGATATCGGGGTATGGCTACACCTTC. It yields the protein CASSKISGYGYTF. The variable domain in full, with the rest retrieved from reference TRBV5-6 and TRBJ1-2, is DAGVTQSPTHLIKTRGQQVTLRCSPKSGHDTVSWYQQALGQGPQFIFQYYEEEERQRGNFPDRFSGHQFPNYSSELNVNALLLGDSALYLCASSKISGYGYTFGSGTRLTVV.

The rearrangement links TRBV18 to TRBJ2-7, with 7 positions matching TRBD1. Losses at the gene ends were 3 bases for V and 3 bases for J; bases not matched to a gene: 8. Germline V gene data show CDR1 as KGHSH and CDR2 as LQKENI. The CDR3 length is 15 residues. CDR3 region: CASSPKGGAGYEQYF. In DNA, the CDR3 is TGTGCCAGCTCACCGAAAGGGGGCGCGGGCTACGAGCAGTACTTC.

J is TRBJ2-5 and V is TRBV7-2; 11 nucleotides line up with TRBD2. The ends lost 0 bases at V and 2 bases at J; junction bases unmatched: 2. The CDR3 length is 16 residues. CDR1 is SGHTA, CDR2 FQGNSA, per germline. This chain's CDR3 is CASSLAASGGQETQYF. In DNA form, the CDR3 reads TGTGCCAGCAGCTTAGCGGCTAGCGGGGGGCAAGAGACCCAGTACTTC.

The rearrangement uses TRBV2 and TRBJ1-5; D is ambiguous. V lost 3 bases to trimming and J lost 3 bases, with 12 bases between them. Germline values: CDR1 SNHLY, CDR2 FYNNEI. There are 15 residues in the CDR3. The CDR3 nucleotides read TGTGCCAGCAGTGATTCGGACGGCTACAATCAGCCCCAGCATTTT. Amino acids: CASSDSDGYNQPQHF.

This clone was observed a handful of times. The chain uses TRBV5-5 and TRBJ2-5; the match to TRBD1 covers 9 bases. Germline lookup yields CDR1 SGHKS and CDR2 YYEKEE (reference sequence). This CDR3 contains 19 residues. V gave up 4 bases and J gave up 0 bases; unmatched junction bases: 16. This CDR3 reads CASSAIRTGAASNQETQYF. The CDR3 DNA reads TGTGCCAGCAGCGCCATCCGGACAGGGGCAGCCTCCAACCAAGAGACCCAGTACTTC. The full variable domain, its missing parts supplied by reference TRBV5-5 and TRBJ2-5, is DAGVTQSPTHLIKTRGQQVTLRCSPISGHKSVSWYQQVLGQGPQFIFQYYEKEERGRGNFPDRFSARQFPNYSSELNVNALLLGDSALYLCASSAIRTGAASNQETQYFGPGTRLLVL.

This chain links TRBV28 with TRBJ1-5; D possibly corresponds to TRBD1 (5 bases). The V gene's germline CDR1 is MDHEN and CDR2 SYDVKM. Trimming took 4 bases from V and 4 from J, leaving 11 bases between them. This CDR3 contains 14 residues. The CDR3 DNA reads TGTGCCAGCAGTTGGGGGGGGGATAATCAGCCCCAGCATTTT. Translation: CASSWGGDNQPQHF.

This chain links TRBV5-1 with TRBJ2-3; 9 bases fit TRBD2. CDR1 and CDR2 from the germline V gene are SGHRS and YFSETQ. The CDR3 contains 16 residues. With V trimmed by 1 base and J by 4 bases, 7 bases remained unmatched. DNA of the CDR3: TGCGCCAGCAGCTTGAATGCGGGAGGGCCCGCAGATACGCAGTATTTT. Amino acids: CASSLNAGGPADTQYF.